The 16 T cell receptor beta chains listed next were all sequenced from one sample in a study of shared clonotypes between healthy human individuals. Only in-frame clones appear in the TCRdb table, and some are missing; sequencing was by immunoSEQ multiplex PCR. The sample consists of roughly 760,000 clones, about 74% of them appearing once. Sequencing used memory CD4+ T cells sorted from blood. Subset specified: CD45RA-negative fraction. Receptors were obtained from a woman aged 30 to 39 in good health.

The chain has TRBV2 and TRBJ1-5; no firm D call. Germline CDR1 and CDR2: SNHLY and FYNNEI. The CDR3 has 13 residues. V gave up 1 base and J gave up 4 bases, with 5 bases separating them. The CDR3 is CASSEEVNQPQHF. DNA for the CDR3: TGTGCCAGCAGTGAAGAGGTGAATCAGCCCCAGCATTTT.

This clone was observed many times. The CDR3: CASSSRTGVGTEAFF. DNA for the CDR3: TGTGCCAGCAGCTCAAGGACAGGCGTTGGCACTGAAGCTTTCTTT. The chain carries TRBV11-2 and TRBJ1-1, with TRBD1 identical over 7 bases. V lost 4 bases to trimming and J lost 4 bases; unmatched junction nucleotides: 9. This CDR3 contains 15 residues. Germline values: CDR1 SGHAT, CDR2 FQNNGV.

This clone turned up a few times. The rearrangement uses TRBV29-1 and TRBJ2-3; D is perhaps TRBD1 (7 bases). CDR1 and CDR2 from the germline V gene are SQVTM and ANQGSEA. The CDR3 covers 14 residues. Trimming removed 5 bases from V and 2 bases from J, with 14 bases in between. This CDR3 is CSVTAGTVTDTQYF. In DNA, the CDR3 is TGCAGCGTTACGGCGGGGACAGTCACAGATACGCAGTATTTT.

CDR3 region: CASSLPRWSGNSYEQYF. In DNA form, the CDR3 reads TGTGCCAGCAGCTTACCGAGATGGAGCGGGAACTCCTACGAGCAGTACTTC. The genes are TRBV7-9 and TRBJ2-7, with 7 bases matching TRBD2. Germline CDR1 is SEHNR and CDR2 is FQNEAQ (reference sequence). After removal of 2 bases from V and 0 bases from J, the junction contained 10 bases not matched to a gene. The CDR3 is 17 amino acids.

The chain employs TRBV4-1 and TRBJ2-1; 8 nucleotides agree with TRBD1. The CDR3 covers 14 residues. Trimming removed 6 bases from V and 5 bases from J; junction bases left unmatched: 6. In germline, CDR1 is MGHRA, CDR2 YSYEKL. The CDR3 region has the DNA TGCGCCAGCAGGTCCGCGGACAGGGACAATGAGCAGTTCTTC. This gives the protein CASRSADRDNEQFF.

Here the CDR3 reads CASRATTYNEQFF. The CDR3 nucleotides are TGTGCCAGCAGGGCAACCACCTACAATGAGCAGTTCTTC. The chain is built from TRBV2 and TRBJ2-1; D unclear. Trimming pared 6 bases from V and 2 bases from J, leaving 8 bases between. This CDR3 comprises 13 residues. Germline V gene lookup returns CDR1 SNHLY and CDR2 FYNNEI.

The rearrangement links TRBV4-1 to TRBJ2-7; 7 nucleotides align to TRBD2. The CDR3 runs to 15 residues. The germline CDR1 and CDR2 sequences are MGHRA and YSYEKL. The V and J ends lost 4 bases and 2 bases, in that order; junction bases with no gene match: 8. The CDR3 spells CASSPRLAEAYEQYF. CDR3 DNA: TGCGCCAGCAGCCCTAGACTAGCAGAGGCCTACGAGCAGTACTTC.

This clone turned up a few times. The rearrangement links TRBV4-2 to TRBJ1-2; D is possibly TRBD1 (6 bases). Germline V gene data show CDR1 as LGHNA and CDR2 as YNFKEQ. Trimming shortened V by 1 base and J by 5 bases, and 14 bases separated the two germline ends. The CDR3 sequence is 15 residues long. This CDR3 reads CASSQVSGDGYGYTF. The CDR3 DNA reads TGTGCCAGCAGCCAAGTATCAGGGGACGGGTATGGCTACACCTTC.

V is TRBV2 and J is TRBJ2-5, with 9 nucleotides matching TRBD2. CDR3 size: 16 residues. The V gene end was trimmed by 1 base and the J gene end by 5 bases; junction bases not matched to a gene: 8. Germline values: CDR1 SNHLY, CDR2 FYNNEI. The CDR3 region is CASSEGGSGSRETQYF. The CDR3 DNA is TGTGCCAGCAGTGAAGGTGGTAGCGGGAGTCGTGAGACCCAGTACTTC.

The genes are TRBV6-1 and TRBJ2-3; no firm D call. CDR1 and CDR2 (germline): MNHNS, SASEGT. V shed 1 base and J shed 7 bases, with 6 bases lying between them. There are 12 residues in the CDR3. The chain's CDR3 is CASSEGRNTQYF. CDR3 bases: TGTGCCAGCAGTGAAGGTCGTAATACGCAGTATTTT.

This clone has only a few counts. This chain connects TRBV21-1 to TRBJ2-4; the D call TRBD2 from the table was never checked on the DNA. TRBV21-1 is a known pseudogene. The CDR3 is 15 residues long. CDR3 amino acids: CASSGAGEIWNIQYF. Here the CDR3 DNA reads TGTGCCAGCAGTGGAGCGGGAGAGATTTGGAACATTCAGTACTTC.

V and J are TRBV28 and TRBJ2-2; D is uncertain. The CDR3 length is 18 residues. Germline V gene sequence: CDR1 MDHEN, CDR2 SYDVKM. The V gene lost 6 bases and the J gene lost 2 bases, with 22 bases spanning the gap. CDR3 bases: TGTGCCAGCAGGGGGTCGTCGGGTCGGACGGAAAACACCGGGGAGCTGTTTTTT. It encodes CASRGSSGRTENTGELFF.

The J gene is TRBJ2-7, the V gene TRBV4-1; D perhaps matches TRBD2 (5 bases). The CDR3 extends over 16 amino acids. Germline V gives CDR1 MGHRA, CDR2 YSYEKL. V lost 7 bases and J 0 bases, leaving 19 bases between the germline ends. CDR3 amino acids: CASTKRIFESSYEQYF. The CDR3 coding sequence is TGCGCCAGCACTAAGCGGATCTTCGAAAGCTCCTACGAGCAGTACTTC.

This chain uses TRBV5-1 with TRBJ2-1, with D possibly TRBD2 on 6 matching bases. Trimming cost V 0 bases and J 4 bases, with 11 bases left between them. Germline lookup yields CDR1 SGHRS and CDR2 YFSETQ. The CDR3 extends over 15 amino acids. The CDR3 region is CASSLVSGGYNEQFF. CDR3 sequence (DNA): TGCGCCAGCAGCTTGGTTAGCGGAGGATACAATGAGCAGTTCTTC.

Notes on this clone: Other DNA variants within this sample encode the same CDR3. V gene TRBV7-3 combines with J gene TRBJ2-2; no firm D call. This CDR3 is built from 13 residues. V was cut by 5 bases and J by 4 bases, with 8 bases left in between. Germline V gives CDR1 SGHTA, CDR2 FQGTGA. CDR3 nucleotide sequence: TGTGCCAGCAGCCCCACAGTCACCGGGGAGCTGTTTTTT. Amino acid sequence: CASSPTVTGELFF.

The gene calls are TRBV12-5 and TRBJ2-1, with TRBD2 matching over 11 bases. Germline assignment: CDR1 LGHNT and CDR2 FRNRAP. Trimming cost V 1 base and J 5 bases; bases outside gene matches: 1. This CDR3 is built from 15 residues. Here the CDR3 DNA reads TGTGCTAGTGGTTTGGGACTAGCGGGAAACAATGAGCAGTTCTTC. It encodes CASGLGLAGNNEQFF.